The T cell receptor beta chain described here comes from a study of neurological immune-mediated disorders. Study-wide results and limits: The greatest degree of TCR clonal expansion was observed in HTLV-1-associated myelopathy, with the lowest in multiple sclerosis, below that of healthy controls.

Each CDR3 protein is one row after TCRdb ran MiXCR on the 5' RACE reads. The sample yields 84,000 or so distinct CDR3 sequences, approximately 4.3% seen once. The germline gives CDR1 SGHVS, CDR2 FNYEAQ. Germline trimming cut 0 bases from V and 5 bases from J; bases unmatched to any gene: 8. The CDR3 is 17 residues long. Time point indicated: longitudinal time-point 3. This clonotype has at least ten counts. Its antigen remains unknown. The chain has TRBV7-6 and TRBJ2-3; 10 positions match TRBD2. The sample was PBMCs. This TCR derives from a woman aged 55-70 years with multiple sclerosis. The chain's CDR3 is CASSLARAGGPGDTQYF. CDR3 coding DNA: TGTGCCAGCAGCTTAGCGAGAGCGGGGGGGCCTGGAGATACGCAGTATTTT. The whole variable domain, remainder taken from reference TRBV7-6 and TRBJ2-3, is GAGVSQSPRYKVTKRGQDVALRCDPISGHVSLYWYRQALGQGPEFLTYFNYEAQQDKSGLPNDRFSAERPEGSISTLTIQRTEQRDSAMYRCASSLARAGGPGDTQYFGPGTRLTVL.